This T cell receptor beta chain was identified in a study of technical replicates of blood from a few donors. Data came from immunoSEQ multiplex PCR; TCRdb stores just in-frame clones and leaves some out. The table has about 59,000 clones, 80% to 95% seen once. The CDR3 has 12 residues. Between the trimmed V and J ends, which lost 2 bases and 10 bases, there was a span of 10 bases. The germline V gene has CDR1 SGHDT and CDR2 YYEEEE. The rearrangement links TRBV5-6 to TRBJ2-1; no definite D call. The sequenced sample consisted of PBMCs. The sequence came from a human donor in good health. Some clones in this sample may be carry-over from other donors' samples. In DNA form, the CDR3 reads TGTGCCAGCAGCTTCCAGGTAGAGGAGCAGTTCTTC. Residues: CASSFQVEEQFF. Full variable domain (remainder filled in from reference TRBV5-6 and TRBJ2-1): DAGVTQSPTHLIKTRGQQVTLRCSPKSGHDTVSWYQQALGQGPQFIFQYYEEEERQRGNFPDRFSGHQFPNYSSELNVNALLLGDSALYLCASSFQVEEQFFGPGTRLTVL.